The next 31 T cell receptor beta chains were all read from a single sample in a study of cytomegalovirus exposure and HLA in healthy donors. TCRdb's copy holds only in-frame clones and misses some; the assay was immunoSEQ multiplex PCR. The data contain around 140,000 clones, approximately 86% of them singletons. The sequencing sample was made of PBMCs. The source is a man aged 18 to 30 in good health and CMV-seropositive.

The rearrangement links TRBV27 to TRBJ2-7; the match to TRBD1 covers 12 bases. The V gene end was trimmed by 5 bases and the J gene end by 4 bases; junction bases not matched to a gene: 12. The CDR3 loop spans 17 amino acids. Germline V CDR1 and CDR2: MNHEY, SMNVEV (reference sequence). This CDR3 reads CASSPPRDRGRMYEQYF. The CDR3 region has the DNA TGTGCCAGCAGTCCGCCACGGGACAGGGGGCGGATGTACGAGCAGTACTTC.

CDR3 sequence reads: CASSPVPGGSYGYTF. As DNA, the CDR3 is TGTGCCAGCAGCCCTGTGCCAGGGGGTTCCTATGGCTACACCTTC. The chain combines TRBV14 with TRBJ1-2; 7 bases are a match to TRBD1. Unmatched junction bases numbered 9, after V lost 4 bases and J lost 4 bases. The CDR3 sequence is 15 residues long. The germline CDR1 and CDR2 sequences are SGHDN and FVKESK.

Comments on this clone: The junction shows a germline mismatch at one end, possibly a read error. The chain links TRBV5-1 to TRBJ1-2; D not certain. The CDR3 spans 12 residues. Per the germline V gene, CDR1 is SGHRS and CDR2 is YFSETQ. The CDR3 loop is CASSKGDYGYTF. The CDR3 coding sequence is TGCGCCAGCAGTAAGGGAGACTACGGCTACACCTTC.

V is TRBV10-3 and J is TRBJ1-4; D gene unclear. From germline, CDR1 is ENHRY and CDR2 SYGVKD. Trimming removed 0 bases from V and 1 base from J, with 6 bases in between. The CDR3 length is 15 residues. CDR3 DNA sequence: TGTGCCATCAGTGAGTCCCCGGGAACTAATGAAAAACTGTTTTTT. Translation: CAISESPGTNEKLFF.

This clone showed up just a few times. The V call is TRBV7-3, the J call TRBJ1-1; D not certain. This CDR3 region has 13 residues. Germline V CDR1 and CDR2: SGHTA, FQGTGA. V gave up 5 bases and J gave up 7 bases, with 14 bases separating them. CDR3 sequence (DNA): TGTGCCAGCAGCCATGACCTGGGAGGTGAAGCTTTCTTT. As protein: CASSHDLGGEAFF. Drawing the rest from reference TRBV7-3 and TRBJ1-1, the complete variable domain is GAGVSQTPSNKVTEKGKYVELRCDPISGHTALYWYRQSLGQGPEFLIYFQGTGAADDSGLPNDRFFAVRPEGSVSTLKIQRTERGDSAVYLCASSHDLGGEAFFGQGTRLTVV.

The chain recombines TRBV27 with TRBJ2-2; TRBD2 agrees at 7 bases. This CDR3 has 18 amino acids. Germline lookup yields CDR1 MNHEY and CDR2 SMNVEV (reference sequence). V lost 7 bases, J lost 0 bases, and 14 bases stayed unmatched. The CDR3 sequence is CASMGWSGVPANTGELFF. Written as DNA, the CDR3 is TGTGCCAGCATGGGCTGGAGCGGGGTACCCGCGAACACCGGGGAGCTGTTTTTT.

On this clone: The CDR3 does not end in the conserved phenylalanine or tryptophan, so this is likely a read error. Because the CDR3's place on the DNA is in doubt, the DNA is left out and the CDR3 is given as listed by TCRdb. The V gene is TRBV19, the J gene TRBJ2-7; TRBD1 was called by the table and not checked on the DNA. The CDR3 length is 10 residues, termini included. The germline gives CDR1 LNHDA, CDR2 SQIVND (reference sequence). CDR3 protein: CASSANGDSI.

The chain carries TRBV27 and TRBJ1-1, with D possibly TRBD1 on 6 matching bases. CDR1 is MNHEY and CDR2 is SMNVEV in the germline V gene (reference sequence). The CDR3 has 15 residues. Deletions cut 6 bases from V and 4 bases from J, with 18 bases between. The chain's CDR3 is CASSFLNPGATEAFF. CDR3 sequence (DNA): TGTGCCAGCAGCTTTCTAAATCCAGGGGCCACTGAAGCTTTCTTT.

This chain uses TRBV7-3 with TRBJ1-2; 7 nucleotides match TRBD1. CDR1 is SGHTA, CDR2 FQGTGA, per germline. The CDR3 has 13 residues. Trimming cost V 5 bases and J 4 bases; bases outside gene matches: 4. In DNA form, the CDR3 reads TGTGCCAGCAGCCCAGACAGGGCCTATGGCTACACCTTC. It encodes CASSPDRAYGYTF.

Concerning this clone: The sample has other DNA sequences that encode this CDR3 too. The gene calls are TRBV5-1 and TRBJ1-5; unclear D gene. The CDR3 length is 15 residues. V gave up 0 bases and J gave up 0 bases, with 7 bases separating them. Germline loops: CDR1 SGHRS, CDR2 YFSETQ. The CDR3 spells CASSLDSYSNQPQHF. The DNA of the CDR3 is TGCGCCAGCAGCTTGGACAGTTATAGCAATCAGCCCCAGCATTTT.

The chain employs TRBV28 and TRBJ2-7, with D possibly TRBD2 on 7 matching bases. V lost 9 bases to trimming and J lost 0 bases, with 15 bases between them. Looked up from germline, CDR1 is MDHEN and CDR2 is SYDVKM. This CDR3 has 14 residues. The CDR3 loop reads CASREGGSSYEQYF. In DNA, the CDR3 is TGTGCCAGTAGGGAGGGGGGCAGCTCCTACGAGCAGTACTTC.

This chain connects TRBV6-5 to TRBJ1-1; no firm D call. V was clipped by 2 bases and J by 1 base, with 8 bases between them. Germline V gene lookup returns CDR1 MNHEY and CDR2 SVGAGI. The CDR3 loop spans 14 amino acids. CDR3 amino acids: CASSYEASNTEAFF. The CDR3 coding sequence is TGTGCCAGCAGTTACGAGGCCTCGAACACTGAAGCTTTCTTT.

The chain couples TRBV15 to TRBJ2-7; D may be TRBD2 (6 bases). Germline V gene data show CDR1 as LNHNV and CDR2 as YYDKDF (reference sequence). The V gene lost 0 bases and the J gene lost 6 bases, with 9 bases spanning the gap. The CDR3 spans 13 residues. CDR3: CATSRDMEGEQYF. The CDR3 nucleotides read TGTGCCACCAGCAGAGACATGGAGGGCGAGCAGTACTTC.

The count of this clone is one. DNA of the CDR3: TGTGCCAGCAGCTTAGTTGGGGACACTAGATACGAGCAGTACTTC. Its translation: CASSLVGDTRYEQYF. The chain recombines TRBV7-9 with TRBJ2-7; TRBD1 is a possible D gene (6 bases). Germline loops: CDR1 SEHNR, CDR2 FQNEAQ (reference sequence). Trimming pared 1 base from V and 4 bases from J, leaving 14 bases between. There are 15 residues in the CDR3.

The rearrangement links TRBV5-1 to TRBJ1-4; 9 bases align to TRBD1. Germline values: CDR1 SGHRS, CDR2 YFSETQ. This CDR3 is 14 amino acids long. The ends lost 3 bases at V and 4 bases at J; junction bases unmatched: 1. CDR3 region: CASSWTGDNEKLFF. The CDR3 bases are TGCGCCAGCAGCTGGACAGGGGATAATGAAAAACTGTTTTTT.

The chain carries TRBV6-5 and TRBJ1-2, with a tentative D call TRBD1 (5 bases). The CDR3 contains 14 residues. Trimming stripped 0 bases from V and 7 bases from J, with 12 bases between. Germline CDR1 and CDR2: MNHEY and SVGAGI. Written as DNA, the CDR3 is TGTGCCAGCAGTTACTCGATGCGGGGCTCTGGCTACACCTTC. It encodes CASSYSMRGSGYTF.

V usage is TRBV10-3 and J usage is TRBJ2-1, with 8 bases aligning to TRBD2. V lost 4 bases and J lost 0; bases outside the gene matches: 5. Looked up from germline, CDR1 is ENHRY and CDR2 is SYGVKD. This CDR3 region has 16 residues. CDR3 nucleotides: TGTGCCATCAGTGCTGGGACTAGTGCCTCCTACAATGAGCAGTTCTTC. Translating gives CAISAGTSASYNEQFF.

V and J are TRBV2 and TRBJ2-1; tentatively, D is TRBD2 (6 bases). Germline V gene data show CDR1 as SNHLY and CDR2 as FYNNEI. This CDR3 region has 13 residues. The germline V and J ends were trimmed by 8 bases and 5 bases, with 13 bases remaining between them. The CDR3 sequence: CASQEGRNNEQFF. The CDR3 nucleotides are TGTGCCAGCCAGGAGGGGAGGAACAATGAGCAGTTCTTC.

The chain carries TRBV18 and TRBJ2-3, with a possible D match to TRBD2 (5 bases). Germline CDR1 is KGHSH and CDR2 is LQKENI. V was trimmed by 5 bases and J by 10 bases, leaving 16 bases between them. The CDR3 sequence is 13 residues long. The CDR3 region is CASSSPVEDAQYF. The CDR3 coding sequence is TGTGCCAGCTCATCCCCGGTGGAGGACGCGCAGTATTTT. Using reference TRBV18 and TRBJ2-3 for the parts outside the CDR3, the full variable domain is NAGVMQNPRHLVRRRGQEARLRCSPMKGHSHVYWYRQLPEEGLKFMVYLQKENIIDESGMPKERFSAEFPKEGPSILRIQQVVRGDSAAYFCASSSPVEDAQYFGPGTRLTVL.

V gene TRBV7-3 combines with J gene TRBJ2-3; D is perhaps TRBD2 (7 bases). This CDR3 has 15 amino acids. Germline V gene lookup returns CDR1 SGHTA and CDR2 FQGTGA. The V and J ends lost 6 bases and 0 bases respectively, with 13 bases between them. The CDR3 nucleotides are TGTGCCAGCAGAGGGGGGGACTTTAGCACAGATACGCAGTATTTT. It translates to CASRGGDFSTDTQYF. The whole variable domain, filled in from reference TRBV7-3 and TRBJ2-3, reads GAGVSQTPSNKVTEKGKYVELRCDPISGHTALYWYRQSLGQGPEFLIYFQGTGAADDSGLPNDRFFAVRPEGSVSTLKIQRTERGDSAVYLCASRGGDFSTDTQYFGPGTRLTVL.

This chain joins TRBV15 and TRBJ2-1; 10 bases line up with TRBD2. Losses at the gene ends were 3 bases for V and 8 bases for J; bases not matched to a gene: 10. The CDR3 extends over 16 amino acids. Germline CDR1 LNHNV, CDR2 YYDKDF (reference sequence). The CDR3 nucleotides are TGTGCCACCAGCAGGGGAAGCGGGAGGGGGTCCGATGAGCAGTTCTTC. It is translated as CATSRGSGRGSDEQFF.

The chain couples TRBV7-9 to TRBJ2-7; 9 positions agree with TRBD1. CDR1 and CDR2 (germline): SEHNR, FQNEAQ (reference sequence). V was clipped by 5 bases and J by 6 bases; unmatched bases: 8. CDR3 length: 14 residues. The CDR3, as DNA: TGTGCCAGCAGCCCCAGGGACAGGGCTCGCGAGCAGTACTTC. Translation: CASSPRDRAREQYF.

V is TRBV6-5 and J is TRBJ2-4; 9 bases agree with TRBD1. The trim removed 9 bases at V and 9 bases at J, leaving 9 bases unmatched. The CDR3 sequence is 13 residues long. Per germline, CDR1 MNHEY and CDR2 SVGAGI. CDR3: CASWGQGWSIQYF. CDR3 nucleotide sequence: TGTGCCAGTTGGGGACAGGGATGGAGCATTCAGTACTTC.

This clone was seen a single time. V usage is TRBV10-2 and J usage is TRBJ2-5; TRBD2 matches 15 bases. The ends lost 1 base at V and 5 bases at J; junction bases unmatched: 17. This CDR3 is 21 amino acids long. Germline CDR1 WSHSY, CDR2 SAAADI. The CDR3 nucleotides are TGCGCCAGCAGTGAGTTCCCCCTTGGACTAGCGGGGGGGCCAAGTGACGAGACCCAGTACTTC. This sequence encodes CASSEFPLGLAGGPSDETQYF.

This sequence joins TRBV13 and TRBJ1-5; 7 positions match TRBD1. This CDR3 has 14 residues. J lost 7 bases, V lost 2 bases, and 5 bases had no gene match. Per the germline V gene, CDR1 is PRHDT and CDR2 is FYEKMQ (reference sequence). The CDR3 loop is CASSLRGLQQPQHF. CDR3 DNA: TGTGCCAGCAGCTTAAGGGGGCTCCAACAGCCCCAGCATTTT.

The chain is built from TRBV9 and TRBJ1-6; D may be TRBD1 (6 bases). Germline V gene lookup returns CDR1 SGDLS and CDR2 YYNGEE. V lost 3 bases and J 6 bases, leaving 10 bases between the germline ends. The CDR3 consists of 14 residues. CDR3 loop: CASSATGPNSPLHF. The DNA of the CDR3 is TGTGCCAGCAGCGCTACAGGGCCTAATTCACCCCTCCACTTT.

DNA for the CDR3: TGTGCCAGCAGCTACAAGACTAGCAAATACGAGCAGTACTTC. Translation: CASSYKTSKYEQYF. V usage is TRBV6-6 and J usage is TRBJ2-7; TRBD2 agrees at 7 bases. Germline assignment: CDR1 MNHNY and CDR2 SVGAGI (reference sequence). The CDR3 consists of 14 residues. Losses at the gene ends were 6 bases for V and 4 bases for J; bases not matched to a gene: 9.

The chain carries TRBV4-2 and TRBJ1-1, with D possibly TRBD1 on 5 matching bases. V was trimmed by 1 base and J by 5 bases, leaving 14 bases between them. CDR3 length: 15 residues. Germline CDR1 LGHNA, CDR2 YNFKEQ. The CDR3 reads CASSQVSAGGTEAFF. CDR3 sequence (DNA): TGTGCCAGCAGCCAAGTGAGTGCGGGGGGGACTGAAGCTTTCTTT.

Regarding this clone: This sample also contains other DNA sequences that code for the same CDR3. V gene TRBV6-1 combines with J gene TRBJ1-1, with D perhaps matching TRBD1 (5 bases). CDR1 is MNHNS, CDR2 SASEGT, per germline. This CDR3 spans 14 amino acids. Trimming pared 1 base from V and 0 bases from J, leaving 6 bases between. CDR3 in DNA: TGTGCCAGCAGTGAAGGGACATTGAACACTGAAGCTTTCTTT. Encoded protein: CASSEGTLNTEAFF.

The CDR3 region has the DNA TGTGCCAGCAGCTTAATGGCGGGGGTTGGAGGAACTGAAGCTTTCTTT. Translation gives CASSLMAGVGGTEAFF. The chain is built from TRBV7-3 and TRBJ1-1; TRBD1 might be the D (5 bases). V lost 1 base, J lost 5 bases, and 17 bases lay in between. Germline assignment: CDR1 SGHTA and CDR2 FQGTGA. CDR3 length: 16 amino acids.

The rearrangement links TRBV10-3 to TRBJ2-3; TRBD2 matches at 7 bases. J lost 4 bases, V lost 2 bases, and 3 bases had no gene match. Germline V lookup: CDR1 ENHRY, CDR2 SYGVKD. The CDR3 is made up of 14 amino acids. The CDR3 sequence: CAISEGLGPDTQYF. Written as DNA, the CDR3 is TGTGCCATCAGTGAGGGACTAGGGCCAGATACGCAGTATTTT.